This note documents a single T cell receptor (beta chain) sequence. The antigen is unknown. Trimming removed 0 bases from V and 5 bases from J; junction bases left unmatched: 11. Germline values: CDR1 SGHRS, CDR2 YFSETQ. This CDR3 comprises 17 residues. This record comes from a study of T cells in narcolepsy. Study as a whole: Patients with NT1 or NT2 and healthy control donors were enrolled.

This table comes from immunoSEQ multiplex PCR, and its TCRdb copy is limited to in-frame clones, with some not included. Here the sample spans some 15,000 clones, approximately 72% being singletons. Notes on the study in general: Healthy controls reportedly lacked the autoreactive clonotypes serially found in patients' blood. Same-patient CSF and blood CD4+ T cell clonotypes included HCRT-specific and TRIB2-specific autoreactive ones.

This chain uses TRBV5-1 with TRBJ2-7, with 10 positions matching TRBD2. The TCR comes from a human donor with narcolepsy. The sample consisted of CD45RA- memory CD8+ T cells from PBMCs. The CDR3: CASSLEPSGSPGHEQYF. Here the CDR3 DNA reads TGCGCCAGCAGCTTGGAGCCTAGCGGGAGCCCCGGCCACGAGCAGTACTTC.